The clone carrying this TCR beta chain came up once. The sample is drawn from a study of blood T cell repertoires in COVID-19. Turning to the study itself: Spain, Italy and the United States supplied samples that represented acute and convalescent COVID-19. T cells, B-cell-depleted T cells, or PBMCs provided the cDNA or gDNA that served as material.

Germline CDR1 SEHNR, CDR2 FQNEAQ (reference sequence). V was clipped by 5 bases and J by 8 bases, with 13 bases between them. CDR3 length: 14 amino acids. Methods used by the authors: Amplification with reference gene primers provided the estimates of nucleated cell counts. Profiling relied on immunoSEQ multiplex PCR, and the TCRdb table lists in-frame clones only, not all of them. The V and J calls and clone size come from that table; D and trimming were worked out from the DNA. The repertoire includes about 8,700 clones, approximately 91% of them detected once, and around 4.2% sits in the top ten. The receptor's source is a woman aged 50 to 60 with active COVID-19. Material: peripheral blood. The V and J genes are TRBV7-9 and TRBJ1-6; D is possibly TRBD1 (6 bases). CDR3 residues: CASSLGGLYSPLHF. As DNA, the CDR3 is TGTGCCAGCAGCCTCGGGGGGCTCTATTCACCCCTCCACTTT.